Each of the 20 T cell receptor beta chains below was sequenced from the same sample in a study of blood T cell repertoires in COVID-19. Here immunoSEQ multiplex PCR was the method, and the copy in TCRdb shows in-frame clones only, minus some. The sample contains about 220,000 clones, roughly 90% of which appear only once. The sample consisted of PBMCs or T cells enriched from blood (not recorded which). These receptors were taken from a young man who had been exposed to COVID-19.

The genes are TRBV19 and TRBJ1-4; possible D gene TRBD1, 5 bases. Germline CDR1 LNHDA, CDR2 SQIVND (reference sequence). V lost 8 bases and J lost 6, with 16 bases in between. This CDR3 comprises 14 residues. This chain's CDR3 is CASLGGTLDEKLFF. The CDR3 region has the DNA TGTGCCAGTCTGGGGGGGACGCTGGATGAAAAACTGTTTTTT.

The chain carries TRBV6-1 and TRBJ1-5; D not resolved. Trimming shortened V by 2 bases and J by 5 bases, and 7 bases separated the two germline ends. Germline CDR1 MNHNS, CDR2 SASEGT. This CDR3 spans 13 amino acids. CDR3: CASSETSYQPQHF. The DNA of the CDR3 is TGTGCCAGCAGTGAAACGAGCTATCAGCCCCAGCATTTT.

V and J are TRBV7-8 and TRBJ1-1; 7 nucleotides line up with TRBD1. The junction had 8 bases not matched to a gene; V was cut back by 7 bases and J by 0 bases. The CDR3 spans 15 residues. CDR1 SGHVS and CDR2 FQNEAQ come from the germline V gene. The CDR3 sequence is CASTATRGMNTEAFF. CDR3 nucleotide sequence: TGTGCCAGCACCGCAACCAGGGGGATGAACACTGAAGCTTTCTTT.

Concerning this clone: Different DNA sequences within this sample yield the same CDR3. This rearrangement joins TRBV5-1 to TRBJ2-7; no firm D call. The CDR3 has 11 amino acids. The germline V and J ends were trimmed by 0 bases and 5 bases, with 3 bases remaining between them. The germline gives CDR1 SGHRS, CDR2 YFSETQ. The CDR3 loop reads CASSLADEQYF. In DNA, the CDR3 is TGCGCCAGCAGCTTGGCCGACGAGCAGTACTTC.

The rearrangement uses TRBV9 and TRBJ1-3; D not certain. The CDR3 consists of 18 residues. Looked up from germline, CDR1 is SGDLS and CDR2 is YYNGEE. The V end was cut by 3 bases, the J end by 1 base, with 20 bases between. The CDR3 region is CASSAETGWRASGNTIYF. In nucleotides, the CDR3 is TGTGCCAGCAGCGCAGAAACGGGGTGGAGGGCATCTGGAAACACCATATATTTT. The whole variable domain, filled in from reference TRBV9 and TRBJ1-3, reads DSGVTQTPKHLITATGQRVTLRCSPRSGDLSVYWYQQSLDQGLQFLIQYYNGEERAKGNILERFSAQQFPDLHSELNLSSLELGDSALYFCASSAETGWRASGNTIYFGEGSWLTVV.

A note on this clone: The sample has other DNA sequences that encode this CDR3 too. This chain connects TRBV9 to TRBJ2-1; 13 bases fit TRBD2. V trimming: 0 bases; J trimming: 7 bases; junction bases outside the gene matches: 1. This CDR3 contains 15 residues. The germline gives CDR1 SGDLS, CDR2 YYNGEE. The CDR3 nucleotides are TGTGCCAGCAGCGTAGGACTAGCGGGGGGAAATGAGCAGTTCTTC. Amino acid sequence: CASSVGLAGGNEQFF. Full variable domain (outside the CDR3, taken from reference TRBV9 and TRBJ2-1): DSGVTQTPKHLITATGQRVTLRCSPRSGDLSVYWYQQSLDQGLQFLIQYYNGEERAKGNILERFSAQQFPDLHSELNLSSLELGDSALYFCASSVGLAGGNEQFFGPGTRLTVL.

This chain links TRBV7-9 with TRBJ1-2; the D gene is possibly TRBD1 (6 bases). V was cut by 9 bases and J by 4 bases, with 21 bases left in between. The CDR3 covers 15 residues. The germline V gene encodes CDR1 SEHNR and CDR2 FQNEAQ (reference sequence). CDR3 nucleotides: TGTGCCAGTACTACTCTGGGGGCGTTGGGCTATGGCTACACCTTC. This codes for CASTTLGALGYGYTF.

The V and J genes are TRBV25-1 and TRBJ2-1; D remains ambiguous. The ends were cut back, 3 bases at V and 3 bases at J, with 6 bases in the middle. Germline V gene data show CDR1 as MGHDK and CDR2 as SYGVNS. The CDR3 is 13 amino acids. In DNA, the CDR3 is TGTGCCAGCAGTGACGACAACTACAATGAGCAGTTCTTC. It specifies CASSDDNYNEQFF.

The chain recombines TRBV19 with TRBJ1-2; D unresolved. The CDR3 is 12 amino acids. V lost 8 bases and J lost 5, with 12 bases in between. Germline V gene sequence: CDR1 LNHDA, CDR2 SQIVND (reference sequence). The DNA of the CDR3 is TGTGCCAGTGTTGACTTTGCGTATGGCTACACCTTC. Amino acids: CASVDFAYGYTF.

The chain has TRBV9 and TRBJ2-7, with 7 bases that match TRBD2. This CDR3 comprises 15 residues. Losses at the gene ends were 0 bases for V and 1 base for J; bases not matched to a gene: 4. Per germline, CDR1 SGDLS and CDR2 YYNGEE. The CDR3 spells CASSVGTRLSYEQYF. Written as DNA, the CDR3 is TGTGCCAGCAGCGTAGGGACTAGGCTTTCCTACGAGCAGTACTTC.

The J gene is TRBJ2-1, the V gene TRBV18; 7 bases are shared with TRBD1. Germline values: CDR1 KGHSH, CDR2 LQKENI. V was clipped by 4 bases and J by 2 bases; unmatched bases: 5. The CDR3 sequence is 15 residues long. CDR3 nucleotides: TGTGCCAGCTCACTCATACAGGGGACCTACAATGAGCAGTTCTTC. Translation: CASSLIQGTYNEQFF.

The J gene is TRBJ1-5, the V gene TRBV7-6, with TRBD1 as a possible D gene (6 bases). Germline loops: CDR1 SGHVS, CDR2 FNYEAQ. CDR3 size: 16 residues. V lost 0 bases to trimming and J lost 2 bases, with 11 bases between them. CDR3 region: CASSLAEGGGNQPQHF. The CDR3 coding sequence is TGTGCCAGCAGCTTAGCTGAAGGGGGGGGCAATCAGCCCCAGCATTTT.

This clone was detected a few times. V and J are TRBV9 and TRBJ2-7; 12 bases are shared with TRBD2. The CDR3 has 18 residues. The junction had 12 bases not matched to a gene; V was cut back by 4 bases and J by 1 base. Germline V lookup: CDR1 SGDLS, CDR2 YYNGEE. CDR3 nucleotides: TGTGCCAGCAGCTCAAACCCTGGACTAGCGGGAAGTTCCTACGAGCAGTACTTC. Its protein product is CASSSNPGLAGSSYEQYF.

The rearrangement uses TRBV15 and TRBJ1-5; TRBD1 might be the D (6 bases). The germline V gene encodes CDR1 LNHNV and CDR2 YYDKDF (reference sequence). The CDR3 is 22 residues long. V shed 5 bases and J shed 0 bases, with 32 bases lying between them. CDR3 residues: CATSLHRDKDLSRLYSNQPQHF. Written as DNA, the CDR3 is TGTGCCACCAGCTTACACCGGGACAAGGATCTTTCACGCCTGTATAGCAATCAGCCCCAGCATTTT.

This rearrangement joins TRBV5-3 to TRBJ1-1; D is unresolved. TRBV5-3 is sorted into the ORF group, with uncertain function. V lost 4 bases to trimming and J lost 4 bases, with 11 bases between them. The CDR3 runs 13 residues. CDR3 nucleotides: TGTGCCAGAAGCCCCCGTACGAGCACTGAAGCTTTCTTT. It is translated as CARSPRTSTEAFF.

This sequence joins TRBV5-5 and TRBJ1-1, with unresolved D. CDR1 and CDR2 (germline): SGHKS, YYEKEE (reference sequence). This CDR3 has 15 residues. With 4 bases removed from V and 2 bases from J, the gap between germline ends came to 15 bases. The CDR3 loop reads CASSPPGVTNTEAFF. DNA of the CDR3: TGTGCCAGCAGCCCCCCCGGAGTAACAAACACTGAAGCTTTCTTT.

The V gene is TRBV5-1, the J gene TRBJ2-7; D possibly corresponds to TRBD1 (5 bases). Between the trimmed V and J ends, which lost 1 base and 5 bases, there was a span of 16 bases. Germline V gene sequence: CDR1 SGHRS, CDR2 YFSETQ. The CDR3 has 15 amino acids. Here the CDR3 reads CASSLLRAGYDEQYF. The DNA of the CDR3 is TGCGCCAGCAGCTTGCTTAGGGCAGGGTATGACGAGCAGTACTTC.

Written as DNA, the CDR3 is TGTGCCAGCAGCTTAGGCCGGACAGGGAAAGCTTTCTTT. Protein product: CASSLGRTGKAFF. This sequence joins TRBV13 and TRBJ1-1; 8 bases align to TRBD1. This CDR3 has 13 residues. Germline V gives CDR1 PRHDT, CDR2 FYEKMQ (reference sequence). Trimming cost V 0 bases and J 9 bases; bases outside gene matches: 3. Looking up the rest from reference TRBV13 and TRBJ1-1 gives the full variable domain: AAGVIQSPRHLIKEKRETATLKCYPIPRHDTVYWYQQGPGQDPQFLISFYEKMQSDKGSIPDRFSAQQFSDYHSELNMSSLELGDSALYFCASSLGRTGKAFFGQGTRLTVV.

The J gene is TRBJ2-1, the V gene TRBV15; 8 bases agree with TRBD2. CDR3 length: 15 amino acids. V shed 8 bases, J shed 7 bases, and the junction held 13 bases outside the gene matches. Per germline, CDR1 LNHNV and CDR2 YYDKDF (reference sequence). For the CDR3, the DNA is TGTGCCACCCAGAGTGGGCTAGCGGGTTATAATGAGCAGTTCTTC. This translates into CATQSGLAGYNEQFF.

The CDR3 DNA reads as TGTGCCAGCAGCCCTTACCTGGCCCCCGTCTATGGCTACACCTTC. It is translated as CASSPYLAPVYGYTF. The chain has TRBV9 and TRBJ1-2; D gene uncertain. The germline V gene encodes CDR1 SGDLS and CDR2 YYNGEE. The CDR3 covers 15 residues. The V and J ends lost 4 bases and 4 bases respectively, with 17 bases between them.